Shown below are 3 T cell receptor beta chains from a single sample sequenced in a study of graft-versus-host responses after intestinal transplantation. Only in-frame clones appear in the TCRdb table, and some are missing; sequencing was by immunoSEQ multiplex PCR. Here the sample spans approximately 100,000 clones, 80% to 95% being singletons. What these receptors recognize is not known. This material consisted of unstimulated CD8+ T cells sorted from spleen or lymph node cells, taken before intestinal transplant. Source of these receptors: a human donor who received an intestinal transplant.

This chain joins TRBV6-1 and TRBJ2-7; 7 nucleotides match TRBD2. CDR3 size: 15 residues. The germline gives CDR1 MNHNS, CDR2 SASEGT. V lost 3 bases, J lost 3 bases, and 8 bases stayed unmatched. CDR3 region: CASSDQREVFYEQYF. In nucleotides, the CDR3 is TGTGCCAGCAGTGATCAGCGGGAAGTCTTCTACGAGCAGTACTTC.

The chain has TRBV4-1 and TRBJ1-2; the D is unclear. Germline values: CDR1 MGHRA, CDR2 YSYEKL. V lost 0 bases to trimming and J lost 6 bases, with 5 bases between them. The CDR3 contains 12 residues. This CDR3 is CASSQDLHGYTF. For the CDR3, the DNA is TGCGCCAGCAGCCAAGACCTACATGGCTACACCTTC.

The V gene is TRBV30, the J gene TRBJ2-2; D gene uncertain. V was clipped by 0 bases and J by 3 bases, with 8 bases between them. The CDR3 has 14 amino acids. Germline lookup yields CDR1 GTSNPN and CDR2 SVGIG (reference sequence). The CDR3 loop reads CAWSVMPDTGELFF. In DNA, the CDR3 is TGTGCCTGGAGTGTAATGCCGGACACCGGGGAGCTGTTTTTT.